The 12 T cell receptor beta chains below were found in one sample sequenced in a study of identical twins. TCRdb re-derived calls from the 5' RACE reads in MiXCR, one entry per CDR3 protein. The sample holds roughly 250,000 distinct CDR3 sequences; over 13% are singletons and the top ten take 8.8%. The sequenced sample was memory (CD45RO+) T cells sorted from blood. These TCRs come from a woman younger than 30 in good health.

In its sample, this clonotype was seen many times. The chain joins TRBV7-2 to TRBJ2-1; 9 positions agree with TRBD2. The CDR3 loop spans 15 amino acids. The ends lost 1 base at V and 4 bases at J; junction bases unmatched: 2. Germline loops: CDR1 SGHTA, CDR2 FQGNSA. The CDR3 reads CASSLGSGGYNEQFF. The CDR3 DNA reads TGTGCCAGCAGCTTAGGTAGCGGGGGATACAATGAGCAGTTCTTC. Combining the CDR3 with reference TRBV7-2 and TRBJ2-1 gives the whole variable domain GAGVSQSPSNKVTEKGKDVELRCDPISGHTALYWYRQSLGQGLEFLIYFQGNSAPDKSGLPSDRFSAERTGGSVSTLTIQRTQQEDSAVYLCASSLGSGGYNEQFFGPGTRLTVL.

The chain has TRBV7-9 and TRBJ2-7, with TRBD1 matching over 7 bases. CDR1 SEHNR and CDR2 FQNEAQ come from the germline V gene (reference sequence). The CDR3 has 14 residues. The V gene end was trimmed by 2 bases and the J gene end by 2 bases; junction bases not matched to a gene: 3. The CDR3 is CASSLKGAAYEQYF. DNA for the CDR3: TGTGCCAGCAGCTTAAAGGGGGCCGCCTACGAGCAGTACTTC.

At least ten counts were recorded for this clonotype. The chain recombines TRBV6-1 with TRBJ1-1; no definite D call. The CDR3 is 13 residues long. Germline V gives CDR1 MNHNS, CDR2 SASEGT. The V end was cut by 5 bases, the J end by 1 base, with 8 bases between. CDR3 residues: CASSRVRNTEAFF. The CDR3 nucleotides read TGTGCCAGCAGTAGGGTTCGGAACACTGAAGCTTTCTTT.

This clonotype occurred a few times. The J gene is TRBJ2-1, the V gene TRBV29-1; D ambiguous. V lost 4 bases and J 7 bases, leaving 11 bases between the germline ends. Germline-derived CDR1 and CDR2 are SQVTM and ANQGSEA. The CDR3 is 12 amino acids. For the CDR3, the DNA is TGCAGCGTTGGGTGGGTAGGGAATGAGCAGTTCTTC. This codes for CSVGWVGNEQFF.

The V and J genes are TRBV7-9 and TRBJ1-2; tentatively, D is TRBD1 (5 bases). V lost 2 bases to trimming and J lost 8 bases, with 15 bases between them. The CDR3 consists of 14 residues. The germline CDR1 and CDR2 sequences are SEHNR and FQNEAQ (reference sequence). For the CDR3, the DNA is TGTGCCAGCAGCTTAAATCCCGGGACGGTAGGCTACACCTTC. Its translation is CASSLNPGTVGYTF.

This clonotype has only a few counts. This chain links TRBV2 with TRBJ1-1; 7 positions match TRBD1. The J segment lost 1 base and the V segment lost 4 bases, leaving 6 bases of the junction unmatched. In germline, CDR1 is SNHLY, CDR2 FYNNEI. CDR3 size: 15 residues. This CDR3 reads CASSAYGTENTEAFF. In DNA, the CDR3 is TGTGCCAGCAGTGCATACGGGACAGAGAACACTGAAGCTTTCTTT.

This clonotype was observed a handful of times. The CDR3 sequence is CASSVVTSGAQYF. Here the CDR3 DNA reads TGTGCCAGCAGCGTTGTGACTAGCGGGGCCCAGTACTTC. The chain recombines TRBV7-2 with TRBJ2-5; 11 nucleotides match TRBD2. The V and J ends lost 5 bases and 9 bases, in that order; junction bases with no gene match: 5. The CDR3 runs 13 residues. Germline V lookup: CDR1 SGHTA, CDR2 FQGNSA. Variable domain in full (rest from reference TRBV7-2 and TRBJ2-5): GAGVSQSPSNKVTEKGKDVELRCDPISGHTALYWYRQSLGQGLEFLIYFQGNSAPDKSGLPSDRFSAERTGGSVSTLTIQRTQQEDSAVYLCASSVVTSGAQYFGPGTRLLVL.

The J gene is TRBJ2-3, the V gene TRBV6-5, with 7 bases lining up with TRBD2. This CDR3 has 16 residues. J lost 2 bases, V lost 0 bases, and 5 bases had no gene match. Germline V gene lookup returns CDR1 MNHEY and CDR2 SVGAGI. CDR3 in DNA: TGTGCCAGCAGTTACTCGTGGGGGGGGATCACAGATACGCAGTATTTT. This codes for CASSYSWGGITDTQYF.

The J gene is TRBJ2-7, the V gene TRBV6-1; 8 bases line up with TRBD1. CDR1 and CDR2 (germline): MNHNS, SASEGT. The junction had 9 bases not matched to a gene; V was cut back by 0 bases and J by 2 bases. The CDR3 loop spans 17 amino acids. Here the CDR3 reads CASSEAVGDRHTYEQYF. CDR3 nucleotide sequence: TGTGCCAGCAGTGAAGCGGTAGGGGACAGGCATACCTACGAGCAGTACTTC.

This clonotype appeared many times. The gene calls are TRBV5-1 and TRBJ2-6; no clear D gene. CDR1 SGHRS and CDR2 YFSETQ come from the germline V gene. Trimming removed 7 bases at V and 2 bases at J, with 7 bases between. This CDR3 region has 13 residues. The CDR3 loop reads CASAMPGANVLTF. CDR3 bases: TGCGCCAGCGCTATGCCTGGGGCCAACGTCCTGACTTTC.

This clonotype has more than one count but fewer than ten. This chain links TRBV7-9 with TRBJ2-2; the match to TRBD1 covers 7 bases. The CDR3 loop spans 16 amino acids. Germline CDR1 SEHNR, CDR2 FQNEAQ (reference sequence). J lost 4 bases, V lost 3 bases, and 8 bases had no gene match. CDR3 protein: CASSLAGTATTGELFF. The CDR3, as DNA: TGTGCCAGCAGCTTGGCCGGGACAGCCACCACCGGGGAGCTGTTTTTT.

The J gene is TRBJ2-7, the V gene TRBV27; D unclear. The CDR3 length is 15 residues. Trimming removed 5 bases from V and 0 bases from J, with 14 bases in between. In germline, CDR1 is MNHEY, CDR2 SMNVEV (reference sequence). Written as DNA, the CDR3 is TGTGCCAGCAGTGAGACTCCATCGTTCTCCTACGAGCAGTACTTC. Amino acid sequence: CASSETPSFSYEQYF.